This T cell receptor beta chain was captured in a study of cytomegalovirus exposure and HLA in healthy donors (dated by TCRdb to about 2017). In the study overall: In an earlier analysis of several hundred of the donors, 250 to 350 Gb of sequence data and approximately 100 million unique TCR beta sequences from about 179 million T cells were reported. To decide whether each TCR beta V gene segment behaved as functional or pseudogenic, an earlier analysis of some 600 of the donors relied on high-throughput TCR beta sequencing. The study profiled the T cell repertoires of hundreds of subjects by immunosequencing and related them to cytomegalovirus serostatus. Because of strong linkage in the cohort, five DR-DQ haplotypes were treated as single units for association and clustering. The study combined high-throughput TCR immunosequencing, statistical association of individual TCRs with disease status, and machine learning to predict cytomegalovirus infection status. The study aimed to test whether signatures of past pathogen exposure could be identified by cataloging public T cell receptors. Of the roughly 410 genotyped donors, over 80% were placed in the genetic ancestry cluster associated with self-reported Caucasian donors. Among almost 400 genotyped donors of the cohort, an average of 235,054 unique TCR beta nucleotide sequences were sequenced per donor, roughly 20% of them non-productive. The number of donors typed differed by locus, with roughly 620-640 for A, B, C, DRB1 and DQB1, around 520 for DQA1, 600 to 610 for DPA1, and 472 for DPB1. Donor age, sex, ethnicity and CMV serostatus were compiled together with the repertoire data. A separate validation cohort of roughly 120 different subjects was used in addition to the 666-subject first cohort. The later analysis used no new phenotypic data to find candidate immune exposures, relying instead on TCR beta sequences and their occurrence across donors. A later analysis re-analyzed previously published TCR beta repertoires from approximately 700 donors and added high-resolution HLA genotyping to study TCR occurrence patterns. Both class I and class II loci were covered by HLA typing, at four-digit resolution. An early release that covered 500 to 800 HLA-typed donors contained approximately 300 gigabases of sequencing data and around 80 million unique TCR sequences. A later genetic analysis took genome-wide SNP genotypes for about 55% of the 666 donors and used that subset as a discovery cohort. All discovery cohort repertoires had been generated using a single sequencing platform. The investigation overall reported the following: The earlier analysis of some 560 of the donors excluded roughly 16 rarely observed V segments, including chromosome 9 orphons, because counts were too low. Assigning TCR associations to individual alleles was difficult when HLA alleles, especially DR and DQ, strongly co-occurred. Sequencing depth was assumed to be roughly uniform across donors in the presence/absence analyses, though that assumption may not hold. Most CMV-associated TCR beta chains appeared to be HLA-restricted in a later analysis, and the HLA associations seemed to be driven largely by CMV exposure. A later genetic analysis reported fewer N-insertions in productive TCRs among donors in an Asian-associated ancestry cluster than the roughly 700-donor mean. A further reported finding was that TCR beta sequences accurately predicted the HLA-A and HLA-B alleles for most subjects in the first cohort. A total of around 150 TCR beta chains were listed by the study as associated with cytomegalovirus. Immune exposure information for the cohort was limited to CMV serostatus. In vitro tests confirmed that three of the cytomegalovirus-associated TCR beta chains recognize cytomegalovirus antigens. A later analysis reported that several top co-occurrence clusters appeared linked to parvovirus B19, influenza, CMV and Epstein-Barr virus. A cluster of highly shared sequence variants was judged likely to be a technical artifact of the sequencing pipeline. Cytomegalovirus status was reported to be diagnosed by the classifier with high specificity and sensitivity in both the original and validation cohorts. At a false discovery rate of 0.05, a later analysis linked some 17,000 TCR beta sequences to specific HLA alleles. Compared with equally common non-associated chains, HLA-associated TCR beta chains in a later analysis were more clonally expanded and had lower generation probabilities. An earlier analysis of approximately 530 of the donors showed that most TCR beta V segments appeared in productive rearrangements either about 90% or about 30% of the time, which broadly matched IMGT annotations. According to the authors, the approach could potentially be generalized to other disease states and immunological phenotypes. Because HLA typing was unavailable for some donors at each locus, only the typed subset was used in association tests. A later genetic analysis associated a missense DCLRE1C variant with V-gene and J-gene trimming of TCR beta chains, and an independent cohort replicated the association. While some public TCRs were present in many individuals, most TCR sequences turned up only very rarely across donors. In this cohort, only TCR beta chains were sequenced, and detectable features were limited by the absence of alpha or paired-chain data. Correlated functional status among segregating V segments might be attributable to linkage disequilibrium, but an unknown experimental factor could not be ruled out. The 87-base-pair reads could not distinguish some IMGT-functional V segments, including TRBV6-2 and TRBV6-3, so those segments were excluded. In a later analysis, the rate of TCR association differed among HLA loci, with DRB1 alleles having the most associated TCRs and HLA-C alleles having the fewest.

The germline V and J ends show losses of 0 bases and 9 bases respectively, and no gene match explains 16 bases of the junction. The CDR1 and CDR2 encoded by the germline V gene are LGHNA and YSLEER. Inclusive of the bounding cysteine and phenylalanine, the CDR3 is 18 residues long. Only the CDR3 DNA is retained, 54 bases long and in frame from the first base. The library was generated by the immunoSEQ multiplex PCR assay. The multiplex PCR relied on a mix of 60 forward primers for TCR Vbeta segments and 13 reverse primers for TCR Jbeta segments. Amplification of the CDR3 region of rearranged TCR beta genes was performed with a multiplex PCR assay on genomic DNA. The amplified TCR beta libraries were sequenced on the Illumina HiSeq System as 87-base-pair reads. The published analysis was carried out like this. In a later analysis, roughly 80 million unique TCR beta chains were counted across the approximately 640 repertoires, and approximately 9.9 million of these chains were shared by at least two donors. Raw reads were error-corrected and collapsed into unique sequences with a nearest-neighbor algorithm that merged closely related sequences to remove PCR and sequencing errors. Alignment of CDR3 sequences to IMGT reference sequences was used to assign V, D and J gene segments. Each retained sequence needed at least a six-nucleotide match to both a V gene segment and a J gene segment. A rearrangement was called productive if the CDR3 had no stop codons and remained in frame with V and J, and every other rearrangement was called non-productive. CDR3 was defined by IMGT convention, running from the second conserved V-encoded cysteine to the conserved J-encoded phenylalanine. In an earlier analysis of approximately 500 of the donors, sequences lacking an unambiguous match to a single V gene segment were excluded. In an earlier analysis of 587 of the donors, a V segment was called functional when productive rearrangements were above 56.7%, and segregating when the standard deviation between donors exceeded 5%. A statistical classification framework was developed to diagnose cytomegalovirus status using the catalog of TCR beta chain sequences. V and J gene assignment, in a later analysis, came from comparing TCR nucleotide sequences with IMGT/GENE-DB human TR gene sequences. In a later analysis, CDR3 sequences and most-parsimonious VDJ recombination scenarios were assigned using the TCRdist pipeline. A later analysis defined each TCR beta chain by its CDR3 amino acid sequence plus V-gene family, and excluded reads lacking a unique V-gene family. In a later analysis, 450 to 600 highly shared, low-generation-probability nucleotide sequences were removed to address suspected cross-contamination and a sequencing artifact. In a later analysis, a clonal expansion index was calculated for each public chain from normalized within-repertoire ranks of inferred template counts. In a later analysis, generation probabilities were computed with a VDJ recombination model fitted to out-of-frame rearrangements, and the resulting probabilities were checked against IGoR. A later analysis scored TCR-TCR, TCR-HLA and TCR-CMV co-occurrence with hypergeometric tests, applying a repertoire-size bias correction to TCR pairs. False discovery rates were estimated in a later analysis by permuting HLA or CMV assignments 20 times. A later analysis grouped co-occurring TCRs with DBSCAN, adding TCRdist sequence similarity when clustering within HLA-allele-positive subsets. For co-occurrence clustering, repertoires with fewer than 30,000 or more than 120,000 public chains were excluded, along with about five repertoires with anomalous nucleotide sharing. TCRdb took this table from immuneACCESS and kept in-frame rearrangements with V and J called. Such tables lack part of the clones; where checked against another copy, unresolved V genes explain under half of the gap, and the rest is unexplained. V, J and clone size reflect that table, while D and trimming were determined from the DNA. The sample profile shows under 200,000 clones; 75% to 85% of them were found once. The top ten clones comprise 0.75% to 0.8% of the sample.

In total, more than 500 healthy bone marrow donors made up the cohort. Cohort members were all nominally healthy when sampled, although unrecorded immune exposures were likely present. The donor was CMV seronegative and belonged to the group of 352 seronegative cohort members. Every donor gave a peripheral blood sample, and the peripheral blood mononuclear cells from that sample were used for TCR beta sequencing. Genomic DNA extraction from the blood cell samples was performed with the Qiagen DNeasy Blood Extraction Kit. Regarding this clone: The target of this receptor is not known. Per-base quality was not reported, and no clone a single base away is much larger than it.

This sequence uses TRBV4-3 and TRBJ2-1; 8 nucleotides in the junction match TRBD1. This TCR came from a female donor in good health and CMV-seronegative. The material sequenced was PBMCs. The nucleotides read TGCGCCAGCAGCCAAGAATTATGGCTGGGACAGGTTCCCTGTGAGCAGTTCTTC. This is translated as CASSQELWLGQVPCEQFF.